Described below is a single TCR beta chain sequence and its context. The antigen is not known. The germline V gene has CDR1 LNHNV and CDR2 YYDKDF (reference sequence). CDR3 length: 14 amino acids. Trimming took 5 bases from V and 0 from J, leaving 11 bases between them. TCRdb used MiXCR to reprocess the 5' RACE reads, holding one entry per CDR3 protein. The table records roughly 500,000 distinct CDR3 sequences, about a fifth of them present only once. This sample was included in a study of T-cell memory formation after mild COVID-19. Study results and limitations: Day 15 to 85 contractors were CD4/CD8 balanced; later expanders leaned CD4+. That cross-reactive memory joined was suggested by some responding clones appearing in pre-infection memory.

V is TRBV15 and J is TRBJ2-7; D not resolved. Sequenced sample: PBMCs or a T cell subset sorted from them (not recorded which). The origin of this receptor is an adult woman who had mild COVID-19 (a few samples of this study predate the infection). Cell type and time point are not known. The CDR3 DNA follows: TGTGCCACCAGCCTCCCTCGGGTCTCCTACGAGCAGTACTTC. This encodes CATSLPRVSYEQYF.